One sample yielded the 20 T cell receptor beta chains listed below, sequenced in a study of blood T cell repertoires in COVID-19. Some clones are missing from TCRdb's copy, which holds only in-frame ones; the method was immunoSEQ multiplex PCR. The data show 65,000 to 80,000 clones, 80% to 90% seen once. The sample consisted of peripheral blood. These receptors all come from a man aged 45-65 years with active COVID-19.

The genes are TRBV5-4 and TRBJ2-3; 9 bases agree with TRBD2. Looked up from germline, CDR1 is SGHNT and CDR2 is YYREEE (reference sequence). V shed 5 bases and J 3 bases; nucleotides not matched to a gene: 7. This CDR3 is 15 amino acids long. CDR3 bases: TGTGCCAGCAGTCTTAGCGGGAGTGGAACAGATACGCAGTATTTT. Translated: CASSLSGSGTDTQYF.

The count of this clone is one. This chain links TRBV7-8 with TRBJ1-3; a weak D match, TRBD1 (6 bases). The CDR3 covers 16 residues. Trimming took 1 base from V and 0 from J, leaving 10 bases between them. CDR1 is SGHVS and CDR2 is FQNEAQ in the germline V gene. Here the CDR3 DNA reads TGTGCCAGCAGCTTAGGACAGGAGTACTCTGGAAACACCATATATTTT. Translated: CASSLGQEYSGNTIYF.

The CDR3 protein is CASSSIQGAANEKLFF. Written as DNA, the CDR3 is TGTGCCAGCAGCTCCATACAGGGGGCGGCAAATGAAAAACTGTTTTTT. The chain has TRBV5-6 and TRBJ1-4, with 9 bases matching TRBD1. Losses at the gene ends were 3 bases for V and 5 bases for J; bases not matched to a gene: 8. Germline V gives CDR1 SGHDT, CDR2 YYEEEE. This CDR3 has 16 residues.

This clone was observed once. CDR3 amino acids: CASSLYGKGGDKNIQYF. CDR3 DNA sequence: TGTGCCAGCAGCTTATACGGGAAGGGTGGTGACAAAAACATTCAGTACTTC. V and J are TRBV7-6 and TRBJ2-4, with D tentatively TRBD2 (5 bases). CDR1 is SGHVS, CDR2 FNYEAQ, per germline. This CDR3 has 17 amino acids. The V gene lost 2 bases and the J gene lost 3 bases, with 17 bases spanning the gap.

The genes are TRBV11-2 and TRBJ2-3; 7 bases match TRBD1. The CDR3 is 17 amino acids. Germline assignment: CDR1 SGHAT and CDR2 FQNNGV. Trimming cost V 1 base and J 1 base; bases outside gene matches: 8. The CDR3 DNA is TGTGCCAGCAGCTTAGTGTTCGGGCAGGGGGGCACAGATACGCAGTATTTT. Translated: CASSLVFGQGGTDTQYF.

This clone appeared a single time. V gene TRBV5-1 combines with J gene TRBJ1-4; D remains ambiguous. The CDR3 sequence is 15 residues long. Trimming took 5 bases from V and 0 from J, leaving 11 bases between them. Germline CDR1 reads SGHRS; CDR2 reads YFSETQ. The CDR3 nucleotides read TGCGCCAGCAGGCCTGACGGGGCAACTAATGAAAAACTGTTTTTT. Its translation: CASRPDGATNEKLFF. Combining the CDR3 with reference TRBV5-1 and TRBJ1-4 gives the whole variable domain KAGVTQTPRYLIKTRGQQVTLSCSPISGHRSVSWYQQTPGQGLQFLFEYFSETQRNKGNFPGRFSGRQFSNSRSEMNVSTLELGDSALYLCASRPDGATNEKLFFGSGTQLSVL.

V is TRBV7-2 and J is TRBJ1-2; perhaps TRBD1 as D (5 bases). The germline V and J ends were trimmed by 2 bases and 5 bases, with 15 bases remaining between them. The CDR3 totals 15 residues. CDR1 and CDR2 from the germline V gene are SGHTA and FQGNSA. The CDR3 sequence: CASSLQGWGEYGYTF. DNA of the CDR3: TGTGCCAGCAGCTTACAGGGATGGGGGGAGTATGGCTACACCTTC.

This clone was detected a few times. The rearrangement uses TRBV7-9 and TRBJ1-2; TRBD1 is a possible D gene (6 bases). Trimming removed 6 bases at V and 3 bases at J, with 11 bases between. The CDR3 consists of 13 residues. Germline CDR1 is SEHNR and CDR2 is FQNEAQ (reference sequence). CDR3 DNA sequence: TGTGCCAGCAGTCCGGACAGCCACTATGGCTACACCTTC. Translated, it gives CASSPDSHYGYTF. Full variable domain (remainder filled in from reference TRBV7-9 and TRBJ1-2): DTGVSQNPRHKITKRGQNVTFRCDPISEHNRLYWYRQTLGQGPEFLTYFQNEAQLEKSRLLSDRFSAERPKGSFSTLEIQRTEQGDSAMYLCASSPDSHYGYTFGSGTRLTVV.

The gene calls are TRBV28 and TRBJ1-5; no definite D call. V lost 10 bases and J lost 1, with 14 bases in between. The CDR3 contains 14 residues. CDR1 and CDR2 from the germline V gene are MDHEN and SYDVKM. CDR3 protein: CATYRGPSNQPQHF. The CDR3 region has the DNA TGTGCCACCTACCGCGGCCCGAGCAATCAGCCCCAGCATTTT.

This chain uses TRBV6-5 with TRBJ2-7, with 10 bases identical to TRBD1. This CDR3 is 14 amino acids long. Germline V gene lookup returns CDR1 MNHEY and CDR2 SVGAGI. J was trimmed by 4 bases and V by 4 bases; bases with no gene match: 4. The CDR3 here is CASSSGTGEYEQYF. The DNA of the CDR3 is TGTGCCAGCAGTTCCGGGACAGGGGAGTACGAGCAGTACTTC.

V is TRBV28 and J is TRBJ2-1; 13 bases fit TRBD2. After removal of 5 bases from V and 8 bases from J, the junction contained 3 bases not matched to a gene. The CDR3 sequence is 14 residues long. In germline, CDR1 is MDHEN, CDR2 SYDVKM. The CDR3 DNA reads TGTGCCAGCAGTGGGACTAGCGGGAACTATGAGCAGTTCTTC. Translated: CASSGTSGNYEQFF.

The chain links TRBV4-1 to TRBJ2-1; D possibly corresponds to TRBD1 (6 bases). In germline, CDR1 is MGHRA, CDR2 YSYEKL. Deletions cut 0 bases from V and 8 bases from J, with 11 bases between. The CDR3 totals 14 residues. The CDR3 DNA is TGCGCCAGCAGCCAAGACGGCGCAGGGGATGAGCAGTTCTTC. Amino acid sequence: CASSQDGAGDEQFF.

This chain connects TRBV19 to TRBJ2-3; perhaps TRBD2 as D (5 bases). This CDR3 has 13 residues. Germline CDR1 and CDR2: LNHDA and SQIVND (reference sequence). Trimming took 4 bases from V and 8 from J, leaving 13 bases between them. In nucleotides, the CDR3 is TGTGCCAGTAGTAGCGCGTACGGAGGTACGCAGTATTTT. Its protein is CASSSAYGGTQYF.

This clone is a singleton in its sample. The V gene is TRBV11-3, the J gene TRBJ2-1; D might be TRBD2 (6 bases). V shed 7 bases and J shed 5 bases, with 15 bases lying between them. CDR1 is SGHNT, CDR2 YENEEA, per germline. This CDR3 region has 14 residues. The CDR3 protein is CASTRFGEDNEQFF. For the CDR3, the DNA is TGTGCCAGCACCCGTTTTGGGGAGGACAATGAGCAGTTCTTC.

CDR3 protein: CASRVTSGRATDTQYF. For the CDR3, the DNA is TGTGCCAGCAGGGTTACTAGCGGGAGGGCCACAGATACGCAGTATTTT. This chain links TRBV5-4 with TRBJ2-3; TRBD2 agrees at 13 bases. This CDR3 has 16 amino acids. J was trimmed by 2 bases and V by 5 bases; bases with no gene match: 5. The germline gives CDR1 SGHNT, CDR2 YYREEE (reference sequence).

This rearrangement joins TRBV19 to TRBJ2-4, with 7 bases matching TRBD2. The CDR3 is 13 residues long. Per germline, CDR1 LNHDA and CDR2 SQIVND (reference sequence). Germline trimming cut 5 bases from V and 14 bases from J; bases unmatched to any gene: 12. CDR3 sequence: CASSSSYGAGEYF. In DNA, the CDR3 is TGTGCCAGTAGTTCATCCTATGGGGCGGGAGAGTACTTC.

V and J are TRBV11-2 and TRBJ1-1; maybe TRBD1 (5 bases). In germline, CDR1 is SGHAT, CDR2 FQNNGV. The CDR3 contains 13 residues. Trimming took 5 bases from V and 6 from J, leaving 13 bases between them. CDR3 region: CASSTQVYAEAFF. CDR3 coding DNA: TGTGCCAGCAGCACACAGGTATACGCTGAAGCTTTCTTT. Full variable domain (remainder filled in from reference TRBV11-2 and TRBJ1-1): EAGVAQSPRYKIIEKRQSVAFWCNPISGHATLYWYQQILGQGPKLLIQFQNNGVVDDSQLPKDRFSAERLKGVDSTLKIQPAKLEDSAVYLCASSTQVYAEAFFGQGTRLTVV.

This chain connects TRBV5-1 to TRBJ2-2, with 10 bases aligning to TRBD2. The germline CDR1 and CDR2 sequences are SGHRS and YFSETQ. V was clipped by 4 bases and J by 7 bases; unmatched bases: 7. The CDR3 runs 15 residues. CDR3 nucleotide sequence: TGCGCCAGCAGCGGGGCTAGCGGGAGAATCGGGGAGCTGTTTTTT. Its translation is CASSGASGRIGELFF.

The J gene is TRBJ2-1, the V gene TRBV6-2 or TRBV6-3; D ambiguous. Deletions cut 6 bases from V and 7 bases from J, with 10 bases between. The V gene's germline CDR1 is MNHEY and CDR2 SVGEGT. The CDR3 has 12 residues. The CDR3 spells CASSPTTNEQFF. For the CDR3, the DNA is TGTGCCAGCAGCCCCACTACGAATGAGCAGTTCTTC.

The CDR3 sequence is CASSTSPGTGRFGYTF. The CDR3 bases are TGTGCCAGCAGCACCTCCCCCGGGACAGGGAGGTTTGGCTACACCTTC. This sequence joins TRBV28 and TRBJ1-2; 9 bases fit TRBD1. This CDR3 contains 16 residues. The V gene end was trimmed by 6 bases and the J gene end by 7 bases; junction bases not matched to a gene: 15. The germline V gene has CDR1 MDHEN and CDR2 SYDVKM.